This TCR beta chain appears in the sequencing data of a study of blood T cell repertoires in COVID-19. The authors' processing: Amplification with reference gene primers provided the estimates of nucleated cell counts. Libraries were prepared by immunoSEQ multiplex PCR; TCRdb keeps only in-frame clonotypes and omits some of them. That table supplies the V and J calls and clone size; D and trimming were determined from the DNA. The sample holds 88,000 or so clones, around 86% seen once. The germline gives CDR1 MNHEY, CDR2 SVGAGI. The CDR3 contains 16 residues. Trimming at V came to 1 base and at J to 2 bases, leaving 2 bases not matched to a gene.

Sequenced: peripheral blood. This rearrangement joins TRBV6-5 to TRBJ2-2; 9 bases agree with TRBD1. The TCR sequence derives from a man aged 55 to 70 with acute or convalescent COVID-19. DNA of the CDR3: TGTGCCAGCAGTTACTTGGGACAGGGTAACACCGGGGAGCTGTTTTTT. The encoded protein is CASSYLGQGNTGELFF.